This T cell receptor (beta chain) was identified during a study of radiotherapy plus CTLA-4 blockade in lung cancer. The wider study: An objective response was seen in 15% to 20% of patients, and disease control in less than 40%.

Libraries were prepared by immunoSEQ multiplex PCR; TCRdb keeps only in-frame clonotypes and omits some of them. The table records 55,000 to 65,000 clones, around 77% of them present only once. Germline V gene data show CDR1 as PRHDT and CDR2 as FYEKMQ (reference sequence). This CDR3 is built from 13 residues. Trimming shortened V by 3 bases and J by 7 bases, and 10 bases separated the two germline ends. This TCR came from a human donor with non-small cell lung cancer who had a complete response to radiotherapy plus ipilimumab. The chain combines TRBV13 with TRBJ1-5; D might be TRBD1 (6 bases). The sample consisted of peripheral blood, taken from a patient treated with radiotherapy plus ipilimumab. The CDR3: CASSFGGIQPQHF. In nucleotides, the CDR3 is TGTGCCAGCAGCTTTGGGGGCATACAGCCCCAGCATTTT. The variable domain in full, with the rest retrieved from reference TRBV13 and TRBJ1-5, is AAGVIQSPRHLIKEKRETATLKCYPIPRHDTVYWYQQGPGQDPQFLISFYEKMQSDKGSIPDRFSAQQFSDYHSELNMSSLELGDSALYFCASSFGGIQPQHFGDGTRLSIL.